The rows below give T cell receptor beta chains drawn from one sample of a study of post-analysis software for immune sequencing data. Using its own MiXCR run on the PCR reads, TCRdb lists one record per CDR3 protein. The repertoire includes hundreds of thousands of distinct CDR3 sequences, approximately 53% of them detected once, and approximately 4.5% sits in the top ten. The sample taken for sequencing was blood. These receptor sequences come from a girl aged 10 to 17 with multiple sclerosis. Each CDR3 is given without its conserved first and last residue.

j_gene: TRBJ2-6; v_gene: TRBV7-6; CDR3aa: ASSLERHNSGANVLT
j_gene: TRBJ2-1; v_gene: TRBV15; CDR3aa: ATSRGTGPRVNEQF
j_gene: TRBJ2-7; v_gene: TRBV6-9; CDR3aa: ASSFGSHGPLCEQY
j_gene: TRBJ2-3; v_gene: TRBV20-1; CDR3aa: SARGLADPDTQY
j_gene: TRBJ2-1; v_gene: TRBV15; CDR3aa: ATSPRGGLAGYNEQF
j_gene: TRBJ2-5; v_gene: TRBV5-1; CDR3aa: ASSARGGRSGETQY
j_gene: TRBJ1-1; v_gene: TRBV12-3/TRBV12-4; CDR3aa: ASSLTGASEAF
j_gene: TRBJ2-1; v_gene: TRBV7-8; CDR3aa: ASSPGTPAYNEQF
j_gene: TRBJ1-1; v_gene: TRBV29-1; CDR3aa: SVEAHRWYTEAF
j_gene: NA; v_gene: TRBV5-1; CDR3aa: ASSPRFTMDKNIQY
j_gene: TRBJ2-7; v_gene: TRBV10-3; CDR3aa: AISEIGYEQY
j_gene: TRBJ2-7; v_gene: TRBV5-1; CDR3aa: ASSRTYRGEDEQY
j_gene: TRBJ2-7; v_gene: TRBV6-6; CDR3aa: ASRPGDAYEQY
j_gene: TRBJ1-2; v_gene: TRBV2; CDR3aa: ASSEDGYYGYT
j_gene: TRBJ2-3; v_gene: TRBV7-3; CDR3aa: ASSQIGTSGRWTDTQY
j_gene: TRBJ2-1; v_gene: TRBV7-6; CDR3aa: ASSSSGGANNEQF
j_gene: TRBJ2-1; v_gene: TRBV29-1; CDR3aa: SGELAGDNEQF
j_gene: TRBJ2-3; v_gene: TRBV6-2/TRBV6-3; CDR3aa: ASRDRRTDTQY
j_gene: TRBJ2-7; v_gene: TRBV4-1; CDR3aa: ASSLLAGVNSEQY
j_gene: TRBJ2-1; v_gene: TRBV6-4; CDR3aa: ASSDSGLASDEQF
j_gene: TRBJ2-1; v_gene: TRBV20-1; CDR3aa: SATSGSMGRLAEQF
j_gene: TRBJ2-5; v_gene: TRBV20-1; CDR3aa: SARAPSGRVQETQY
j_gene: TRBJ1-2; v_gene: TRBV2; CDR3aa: ASSEEGMDYT
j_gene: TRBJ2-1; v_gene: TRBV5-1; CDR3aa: ASSAPVSGRAYNEQF
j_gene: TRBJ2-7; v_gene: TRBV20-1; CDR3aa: SARSYRGTYEQY
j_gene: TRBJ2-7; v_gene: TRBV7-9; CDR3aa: ASRMVPHRLDGSYEQY
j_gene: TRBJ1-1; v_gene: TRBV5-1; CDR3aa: TSSLGQGTNTEAF
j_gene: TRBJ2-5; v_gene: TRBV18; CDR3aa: ASSRLPGQGITPQETQY
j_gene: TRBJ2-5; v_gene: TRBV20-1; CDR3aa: SASRTGQETQY
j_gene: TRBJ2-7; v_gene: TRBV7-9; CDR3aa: ASSLPPETRY
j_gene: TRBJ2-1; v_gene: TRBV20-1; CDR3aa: SASGLTSGMGYNEQF
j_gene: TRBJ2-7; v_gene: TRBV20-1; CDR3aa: SAPKQGYEQY
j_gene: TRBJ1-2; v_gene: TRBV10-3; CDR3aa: AISTWGTGGDYGYT
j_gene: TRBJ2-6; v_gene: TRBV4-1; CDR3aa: ASSQEEGSGANVLT
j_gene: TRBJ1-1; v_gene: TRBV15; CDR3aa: ATSRDWQGNTEAF
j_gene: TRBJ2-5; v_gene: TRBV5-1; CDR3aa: ASSLEGWRETQY
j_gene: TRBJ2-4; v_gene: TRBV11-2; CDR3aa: ASSEEGVSIQY
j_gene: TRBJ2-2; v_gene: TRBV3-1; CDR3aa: ASSQGEEVGELF
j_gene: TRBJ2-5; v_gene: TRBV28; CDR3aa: ASSLSAGTGEETQY
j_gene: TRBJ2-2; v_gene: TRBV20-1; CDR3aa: SATRETTGELF
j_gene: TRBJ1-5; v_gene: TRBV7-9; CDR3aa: ASSPSGGGGDQPQH
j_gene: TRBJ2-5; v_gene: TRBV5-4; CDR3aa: ASSLKSGGRETQY
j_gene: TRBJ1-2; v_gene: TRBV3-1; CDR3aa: ASSPRGLTYGYT
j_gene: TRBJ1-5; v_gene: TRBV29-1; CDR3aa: SVKGQGSNQPQH
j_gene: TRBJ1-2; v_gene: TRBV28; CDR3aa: ASTIRDSYYGYT
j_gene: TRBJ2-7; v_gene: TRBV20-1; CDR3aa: SVNSGIGTYEQY
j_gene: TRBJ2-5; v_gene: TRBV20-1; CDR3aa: SSMSYNEQY
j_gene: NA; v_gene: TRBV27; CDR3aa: ASSLLGQGHEQY
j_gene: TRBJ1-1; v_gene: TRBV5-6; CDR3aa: ASSPWSLGTEAF
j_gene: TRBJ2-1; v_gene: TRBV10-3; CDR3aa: ASRREDGRNEQF
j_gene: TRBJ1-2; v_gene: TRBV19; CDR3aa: ASRKENYGYT